This T cell receptor (beta chain) was recovered during a study of resident and recirculating memory T cells in vitiligo. Across the whole study: Epidermis came from shave biopsies of lesional and nonlesional sites, plus PBMCs.

The CDR3 sequence is 13 residues long. The germline CDR1 and CDR2 sequences are MGHRA and YSYEKL. V gave up 4 bases and J gave up 4 bases, with 10 bases separating them. Stable patients also lacked confetti depigmentation, a sign of active vitiligo. Findings of the study overall: Non-conserved TCRs across sites and patients suggested distinct clones per lesion.

Comments on this clone: What it binds is unknown.

TCRdb's copy holds only in-frame clones and misses some; the assay was immunoSEQ multiplex PCR. The sample has 70,000 to 95,000 clones; 92% are singletons. The origin of this receptor is a male donor with vitiligo. Sequenced: blood. The chain links TRBV4-1 to TRBJ1-1, with D possibly TRBD1 on 5 matching bases. CDR3 amino acids: CASSLGVATEAFF. The CDR3 DNA sequence: TGCGCCAGCAGCCTAGGGGTGGCCACTGAAGCTTTCTTT.